A selection of T cell receptor beta chains follows, all from one sample in a study of blood T cell repertoires in COVID-19. Generated by immunoSEQ multiplex PCR, the TCRdb table keeps only in-frame clones and is missing some. The table includes a few hundred thousand clones, around 84% detected once. Input material: peripheral blood. The source of these receptors is a woman in her seventies with active or convalescent COVID-19. Each CDR3 is given with its conserved first and last residue. Fields, in order: D gene, J gene, V gene, clone size, CDR3 DNA, CDR3 protein. A D gene is named only where the DNA matches it firmly. Size is stated for part of the rows, as once, few or many counts, or as a class when the clone is expanded.

d_gene: NA; j_gene: TRBJ1-5; v_gene: TRBV24-1; abundance: NA; CDR3nt: TGTGCCACCAGTGATTTGGACTATAATCAGCCCCAGCATTTT; CDR3aa: CATSDLDYNQPQHF
d_gene: NA; j_gene: TRBJ1-1; v_gene: TRBV10-1; abundance: NA; CDR3nt: TGCGCCAGCAGTGAGCCAGGTTGGACTGAAGCTTTCTTT; CDR3aa: CASSEPGWTEAFF
d_gene: TRBD2; j_gene: TRBJ2-1; v_gene: TRBV4-1; abundance: NA; CDR3nt: TGCGCCAGCAGCCAAGGCGGGGGGGCCCGCCCGAGCAATGAGCAGTTCTTC; CDR3aa: CASSQGGGARPSNEQFF
d_gene: NA; j_gene: TRBJ1-1; v_gene: TRBV29-1; abundance: NA; CDR3nt: TGCAGCGCCCGACAGGTTGAAGCTTTCTTT; CDR3aa: CSARQVEAFF
d_gene: NA; j_gene: TRBJ2-6; v_gene: TRBV20-1; abundance: once; CDR3nt: TGCAGTGCTAGTTTAGAGAGTGGGGCCAACGTCCTGACTTTC; CDR3aa: CSASLESGANVLTF
d_gene: NA; j_gene: TRBJ1-5; v_gene: TRBV6-2/TRBV6-3; abundance: NA; CDR3nt: TGTGCCAGCAGCTTGATTCCGGGGTCGGGACAGCCCCAGCATTTT; CDR3aa: CASSLIPGSGQPQHF
d_gene: TRBD1; j_gene: TRBJ2-2; v_gene: TRBV7-6; abundance: NA; CDR3nt: TGTGCCAGCAGCTTAGGGCCGACAGGGGTGGGCACCGGGGAGCTGTTTTTT; CDR3aa: CASSLGPTGVGTGELFF
d_gene: NA; j_gene: TRBJ1-1; v_gene: TRBV20-1; abundance: NA; CDR3nt: TGCAGTGCCCACCTACTAGAAGCTTTCTTT; CDR3aa: CSAHLLEAFF
d_gene: NA; j_gene: TRBJ1-4; v_gene: TRBV6-5; abundance: NA; CDR3nt: TGTGCCAGCAGTTATGAGGGTTCGGTGGAAAAACTGTTTTTT; CDR3aa: CASSYEGSVEKLFF
d_gene: TRBD1; j_gene: TRBJ2-1; v_gene: TRBV6-5; abundance: NA; CDR3nt: TGTGCCAGCAGTCTCCGGGACAGGGGTAGGGATGAGCAGTTCTTC; CDR3aa: CASSLRDRGRDEQFF
d_gene: NA; j_gene: TRBJ2-1; v_gene: TRBV7-2; abundance: NA; CDR3nt: TGTGCCAGCAGCTCGGTCGTTTATCGGGGTGAGCAGTTCTTC; CDR3aa: CASSSVVYRGEQFF
d_gene: NA; j_gene: TRBJ1-5; v_gene: TRBV6-6; abundance: NA; CDR3nt: TGTGCCAGTCTCTCGGGGAGTGGGAATCAGCCCCAGCATTTT; CDR3aa: CASLSGSGNQPQHF
d_gene: NA; j_gene: TRBJ2-1; v_gene: TRBV15; abundance: NA; CDR3nt: TGTGCCACCAGCGGAAAACCGACAGCAACACTCTCCTACAATGAGCAGTTCTTC; CDR3aa: CATSGKPTATLSYNEQFF
d_gene: NA; j_gene: TRBJ2-3; v_gene: TRBV5-1; abundance: NA; CDR3nt: TGCGCCAGCAGCCCCAGCGGAGGGCCATTCACAGATACGCAGTATTTT; CDR3aa: CASSPSGGPFTDTQYF
d_gene: NA; j_gene: TRBJ2-2; v_gene: TRBV19; abundance: NA; CDR3nt: TGTGCCAGTAGTGTTGACAGGCTGAACACCGGGGAGCTGTTTTTT; CDR3aa: CASSVDRLNTGELFF
d_gene: TRBD1; j_gene: TRBJ1-1; v_gene: TRBV7-9; abundance: once; CDR3nt: TGTGCCAGCAGCTTAAACGTCGGGGGACAGCGCTTAATGAACACTGAAGCTTTCTTT; CDR3aa: CASSLNVGGQRLMNTEAFF
d_gene: NA; j_gene: TRBJ1-2; v_gene: TRBV7-9; abundance: once; CDR3nt: TGTGCCAGCAGCCCAGGAGGCGGGTTCTCTGGCTACACCTTC; CDR3aa: CASSPGGGFSGYTF
d_gene: NA; j_gene: TRBJ2-5; v_gene: TRBV4-3; abundance: NA; CDR3nt: TGCGCCAGCAGCCAGTTCCTTCAAGAGACCCAGTACTTC; CDR3aa: CASSQFLQETQYF
d_gene: TRBD1; j_gene: TRBJ1-2; v_gene: TRBV6-5; abundance: NA; CDR3nt: TGTGCCAGCAGCCACAGGGGCAGCCTCTATGGCTACACCTTC; CDR3aa: CASSHRGSLYGYTF
d_gene: NA; j_gene: TRBJ1-4; v_gene: TRBV18; abundance: once; CDR3nt: TGTGCCAGCTCACCGGGGGCAGCTAATGAAAAACTGTTTTTT; CDR3aa: CASSPGAANEKLFF
d_gene: NA; j_gene: TRBJ1-2; v_gene: TRBV15; abundance: NA; CDR3nt: TGTGCCACCAGCTCTACGGCAGGGAATTATGGCTACACCTTC; CDR3aa: CATSSTAGNYGYTF
d_gene: NA; j_gene: TRBJ1-1; v_gene: TRBV29-1; abundance: NA; CDR3nt: TGCAGCGTTGAAGATCTTAGGGGGAACCTCAAAGAAGCTTTCTTT; CDR3aa: CSVEDLRGNLKEAFF
d_gene: NA; j_gene: TRBJ1-2; v_gene: TRBV11-2; abundance: NA; CDR3nt: TGTGCCAGCAGCTCGAACTATGGCTACACCTTC; CDR3aa: CASSSNYGYTF
d_gene: TRBD1; j_gene: TRBJ1-1; v_gene: TRBV7-2; abundance: once; CDR3nt: TGTGCCAGCAGCCCCCAAGGGGGCTTCACTGAAGCTTTCTTT; CDR3aa: CASSPQGGFTEAFF
d_gene: TRBD1; j_gene: TRBJ2-1; v_gene: TRBV5-4; abundance: many; CDR3nt: TGTGCCAGCAGCTCCGGAGGGACAGGGGGTAACAATGAGCAGTTCTTC; CDR3aa: CASSSGGTGGNNEQFF
d_gene: NA; j_gene: TRBJ1-5; v_gene: TRBV4-3; abundance: once; CDR3nt: TGCGCCAGCAGCCAAGATCGGGGGAATAGCAATCAGCCCCAGCATTTT; CDR3aa: CASSQDRGNSNQPQHF
d_gene: TRBD2; j_gene: TRBJ2-4; v_gene: TRBV28; abundance: NA; CDR3nt: TGTGCCAGCCCACCTCAGCGGGGTAACGAGGACATTCAGTACTTC; CDR3aa: CASPPQRGNEDIQYF
d_gene: NA; j_gene: TRBJ1-5; v_gene: TRBV3-1/TRBV3-2; abundance: NA; CDR3nt: TGTGCCAGCAGCCCCGGGGGGGAAAATTCGGCCCAGCATTTT; CDR3aa: CASSPGGENSAQHF
d_gene: NA; j_gene: TRBJ1-2; v_gene: TRBV18; abundance: NA; CDR3nt: TGTGCCAGCTCAGTATCCCCCGGGTCTAACTATGGCTACACCTTC; CDR3aa: CASSVSPGSNYGYTF
d_gene: NA; j_gene: TRBJ1-6; v_gene: TRBV7-6; abundance: NA; CDR3nt: TGTGCCAGCAGCTCCGGGAGGGGAAAATCACCCCTCCACTTT; CDR3aa: CASSSGRGKSPLHF